This T cell receptor beta chain was profiled in a study of blood T cell repertoires in COVID-19. This CDR3 region has 13 residues. The ends were cut back, 4 bases at V and 7 bases at J, with 11 bases in the middle. CDR1 is SNHLY, CDR2 FYNNEI, per germline. The method was immunoSEQ multiplex PCR; TCRdb's version includes in-frame clones alone and lacks a portion of them. The sample yields under 45,000 clones, 85% to 90% seen once. The table lists this clone with a count of one. The chain recombines TRBV2 with TRBJ2-1; the D is unclear. The TCR originated in a man aged 55-75 years with active or convalescent COVID-19. The specimen sequenced was peripheral blood. CDR3 DNA: TGTGCCAGCAGTGTTGAAGCACGGAATGAGCAGTTCTTC. It encodes CASSVEARNEQFF.